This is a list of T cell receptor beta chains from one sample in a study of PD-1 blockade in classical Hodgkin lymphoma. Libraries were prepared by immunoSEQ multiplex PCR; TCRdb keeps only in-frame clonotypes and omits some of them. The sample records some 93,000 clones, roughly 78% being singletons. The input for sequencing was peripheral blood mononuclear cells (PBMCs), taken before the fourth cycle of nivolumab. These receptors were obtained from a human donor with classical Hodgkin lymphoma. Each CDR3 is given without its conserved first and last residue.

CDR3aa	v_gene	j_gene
ASSQDLSGSPPYEQY	TRBV4-3	TRBJ2-7
AISESRPRKGGYT	TRBV10-3	TRBJ1-2
ASSLAGLAGERNEQY	TRBV7-4	TRBJ2-7
ASSRTGSNQPQH	TRBV6-5	TRBJ1-5
AISEGDRPNEKLF	TRBV10-3	TRBJ1-4
SASGGSTIY	TRBV20-1	TRBJ1-3
ASSYSGTGGSPLH	TRBV6-6	TRBJ1-6
ASSPRTSGRAFLGQY	TRBV27	TRBJ2-7
AISGTDNSPLH	TRBV10-3	TRBJ1-6
AWRDYNEQF	TRBV30	TRBJ2-1
ASSFGQHYYEQY	TRBV6-6	TRBJ2-7
ASSSGSGQFANTGELF	TRBV7-9	TRBJ2-2
AWSVASGNRETQY	TRBV30	TRBJ2-5
ASTLGGPYEQY	TRBV5-1	TRBJ2-7
ASSLATESNTEAF	TRBV28	TRBJ1-1
ASSVEQGLGTEAF	TRBV9	TRBJ1-1
ASTQQGLSNEKLF	TRBV6-5	TRBJ1-4
ASSEQGGNYGYT	TRBV7-3	TRBJ1-2
ASSSDRRTYEQY	TRBV7-9	TRBJ2-7
ASSFRQGTDTQY	TRBV27	TRBJ2-3
ASSVGFGVAGVMYTQY	TRBV9	TRBJ2-3
ASSPGRYYEQY	TRBV28	TRBJ2-7
ASSDADRGLWTEAF	TRBV9	TRBJ1-1
ASSLGSQGAWGYT	TRBV7-9	TRBJ1-2
ASSGPPDGNTIY	TRBV9	TRBJ1-3
ATSRRGTGGEGQF	TRBV15	TRBJ2-1
ASSEQPNTEAF	TRBV2	TRBJ1-1
ASSEGPGGHSPLH	TRBV2	TRBJ1-6
ATSSDNTDTQY	TRBV15	TRBJ2-3
ASSPNPGLAGVGETQY	TRBV18	TRBJ2-5
ASSPGTGGIQPQH	TRBV18	TRBJ1-5
ASSPGGLNTEAF	TRBV5-4	TRBJ1-1
ASNKGRRAKETQY	TRBV2	TRBJ2-5
ASSQDPPHSRRSYGYT	TRBV4-3	TRBJ1-2
ASSHRGETDTQY	TRBV6-6	TRBJ2-3
SVGTGTGAPLSGANVLT	TRBV29-1	TRBJ2-6
ASSSPSASDTPLL	TRBV5-1	TRBJ1-1
ASSAGSYGYT	TRBV25-1	TRBJ1-2
ASSVEGAIQPQH	TRBV2	TRBJ1-5
ASNDQGSGYEQY	TRBV6-5	TRBJ2-7
ASSVGASVSYEQY	TRBV9	TRBJ2-7
ASSSGTGSYEQY	TRBV7-9	TRBJ2-7
ASSVSGSGNTIY	TRBV9	TRBJ1-3
ASRYGTRNTGELF	TRBV28	TRBJ2-2
ASSPRTGIDEQY	TRBV18	TRBJ2-7
ASSPGGAPYSNQPQH	TRBV27	TRBJ1-5
ASSVSGYEQY	TRBV25-1	TRBJ2-7
ASRGGGPYNEQF	TRBV2	TRBJ2-1
ASSLATGFGNTIY	TRBV5-4	TRBJ1-3
ASSLVGGQGNTEAF	TRBV7-8	TRBJ1-1
ASSYGQEGYGYT	TRBV5-4	TRBJ1-2
AWSWQHRSSYNSPLH	TRBV30	TRBJ1-6
ASSVGLAAQETQY	TRBV9	TRBJ2-5
ASSFARDPTPIQY	TRBV5-1	TRBJ2-4
ASSNANRWGAYSPLH	TRBV19	TRBJ1-6
ASSLARANYGYT	TRBV5-4	TRBJ1-2
ASRYEGSLFYEQY	TRBV6-5	TRBJ2-7
ASSIGAGSAGTDTQY	TRBV19	TRBJ2-3
ASSPSTGELYNSPLH	TRBV18	TRBJ1-6